This TCR beta chain was found in a study of blood T cell repertoires in COVID-19. There are many counts of this clone. Germline V gene sequence: CDR1 SGHTA, CDR2 FQGTGA. The CDR3 spans 14 residues. Trimming cost V 5 bases and J 4 bases; bases outside gene matches: 5. Study processing details: Estimates of nucleated cell counts were drawn from the amplification of reference gene primers. Clones were read by immunoSEQ multiplex PCR, and TCRdb kept only the in-frame ones, dropping some. The V and J calls and clone size were taken over from that table, and D and trimming were inferred from the DNA. The profile covers about 200,000 clones, with 89% appearing a single time and more than 5.5% taken by the ten largest.

V is TRBV7-3 and J is TRBJ1-2; 9 bases align to TRBD1. The receptor comes from a man in his sixties who had recovered from COVID-19. Source material: peripheral blood. The CDR3 sequence: CASSEGQGSYGYTF. The CDR3, as DNA: TGTGCCAGCAGCGAGGGACAGGGTAGCTATGGCTACACCTTC.